The T cell receptor beta chain described here comes from a study of cytomegalovirus exposure and HLA in healthy donors. The study's findings and limits: Later findings reportedly placed an Asian-associated ancestry cluster below the 666-donor mean for N-insertions. When a later analysis compared HLA-associated TCR beta chains with equally common others, the HLA-associated chains turned out to be more clonally expanded and to have lower generation probabilities. Further analysis was carried out later, and it showed several of the most significant clusters appearing linked to common viral pathogens.

Donors sampled were nominally healthy, though unrecorded immune exposures were likely. The length of the CDR3 is 13 residues. CDR1 and CDR2 (germline): SGHRS, YFSETQ. Deletions cut 3 bases from V and 3 bases from J, with 7 bases between. Researchers ran the PCR with 60 Vbeta and 13 Jbeta primers. TCRdb's table, derived via immunoSEQ multiplex PCR, lists solely in-frame clones and lacks some. The sample includes about 59,000 clones, roughly 84% of them seen just once. Turning to this clone: The antigen is undetermined.

The receptor was derived from a human donor in good health. Sequencing was carried out using PBMCs. This chain joins TRBV5-1 and TRBJ2-1; D is perhaps TRBD2 (6 bases). This CDR3 is CASSSDYYNEQFF. CDR3 sequence (DNA): TGCGCCAGCAGCTCGGACTACTACAATGAGCAGTTCTTC.